One and the same sample provided the 10 T cell receptor beta chains below, sequenced in a study of vaccination and CD4 T cells after COVID-19 (dated by TCRdb to between 2021 and 2024). The method was PCR. The instrument was an Illumina iSeq 100. DNA from cultured CD4+ T cells was subjected to TCR sequencing with the Oncomine TCR Beta short-read assay at the Johns Hopkins FTIC core. TCRdb trimmed public reads at Q25 via fastp, called clones via MiXCR and kept in-frame beta chains. Every CDR3 protein is listed once, alongside the most common genes and DNA of its rows. The sample table shows over 12,000 distinct CDR3 sequences, and approximately 57% are seen once. 11% to 15% of the sample goes to the ten largest clones. What these receptors recognize is not known. This specimen's treatment or condition label, interpreted: roughly ten-day PBMC culture with coronavirus spike peptide pools or control peptides (ViraFEST assay).

Sequenced: CD4+ T cells from blood, cultured in vitro. The receptors here all came from a human donor who had recovered from COVID-19.

The CDR3, as DNA: TGTGCCAGCAGCTCCAGGACAGCCATGAACACTGAAGCTTTCTTT. Protein: CASSSRTAMNTEAFF. The V gene is TRBV7-9, the J gene TRBJ1-1; a possible D gene is TRBD1 (6 bases). CDR1 SEHNR and CDR2 FQNEAQ come from the germline V gene (reference sequence). The CDR3 totals 15 residues. V gave up 4 bases and J gave up 0 bases, with 12 bases separating them.

The rearrangement uses TRBV7-2 and TRBJ2-5, with 7 positions matching TRBD1. Germline loops: CDR1 SGHTA, CDR2 FQGNSA. Losses at the gene ends were 6 bases for V and 4 bases for J; bases not matched to a gene: 5. The CDR3 is made up of 13 amino acids. The CDR3 nucleotides are TGTGCCAGCAGTTCGACAGGGTCAGAGACCCAGTACTTC. Translating it yields CASSSTGSETQYF.

This clonotype has a handful of counts. The chain has TRBV5-5 and TRBJ2-7, with TRBD2 as a possible D gene (6 bases). This CDR3 has 16 residues. From germline, CDR1 is SGHKS and CDR2 YYEKEE (reference sequence). The ends were cut back, 0 bases at V and 2 bases at J, with 15 bases in the middle. CDR3 nucleotide sequence: TGTGCCAGCAGCTTGGCCGCTACGGGAGCCCCCTACGAGCAGTACTTC. The encoded protein is CASSLAATGAPYEQYF.

The V and J genes are TRBV28 and TRBJ2-7, with 10 bases identical to TRBD2. This CDR3 contains 15 residues. Germline loops: CDR1 MDHEN, CDR2 SYDVKM. V trimming: 10 bases; J trimming: 3 bases; junction bases outside the gene matches: 12. CDR3 region: CAIRKAGGPGYEQYF. For the CDR3, the DNA is TGTGCCATCAGAAAAGCGGGAGGGCCAGGCTACGAGCAGTACTTC.

The CDR3 is CAISTDPTQTDTQYF. CDR3 nucleotides: TGTGCCATCAGTACGGACCCGACGCAGACAGATACGCAGTATTTT. The chain employs TRBV10-3 and TRBJ2-3; no firm D call. The CDR3 covers 15 residues. V lost 5 bases, J lost 3 bases, and 15 bases lay in between. Germline lookup yields CDR1 ENHRY and CDR2 SYGVKD.

This chain connects TRBV11-2 to TRBJ2-2, with D possibly matching TRBD2 (6 bases). Germline CDR1 reads SGHAT; CDR2 reads FQNNGV. The CDR3 loop spans 14 amino acids. Between the trimmed V and J ends, which lost 5 bases and 6 bases, there was a span of 13 bases. The CDR3 spells CASSPTGGSGELFF. Here the CDR3 DNA reads TGTGCCAGCAGCCCCACAGGAGGGTCCGGGGAGCTGTTTTTT.

The chain's CDR3 is CASSWTPGDTEAFF. CDR3 nucleotides: TGTGCCAGCAGCTGGACGCCCGGGGACACTGAAGCTTTCTTT. This chain joins TRBV7-2 and TRBJ1-1; D remains unclear. The V end lost 4 bases, the J end lost 3 bases, and 12 bases lay between the germline ends. CDR3 length equals 14 residues. Germline CDR1 and CDR2: SGHTA and FQGNSA.

This clonotype was detected a few times. The chain combines TRBV6-2 or TRBV6-3 with TRBJ2-3, with 8 nucleotides matching TRBD1. Germline CDR1 reads MNHEY; CDR2 reads SVGEGT. The CDR3 runs 16 residues. J gave up 1 base and V 6 bases, and 9 bases lay outside the gene matches. The CDR3 region has the DNA TGTGCCAGCAGCCAACAGGGGGTAATCGGCACAGATACGCAGTATTTT. This translates into CASSQQGVIGTDTQYF.

This clonotype was seen more than once but under ten times. This sequence joins TRBV7-3 and TRBJ1-1; possible D gene TRBD1, 6 bases. This CDR3 has 13 amino acids. V was clipped by 5 bases and J by 5 bases, with 12 bases between them. Germline-derived CDR1 and CDR2 are SGHTA and FQGTGA. CDR3 coding DNA: TGTGCCAGCAGCACACAGGGAGGAACTGAAGCTTTCTTT. This translates into CASSTQGGTEAFF.

The V call is TRBV20-1, the J call TRBJ1-5; 8 nucleotides line up with TRBD1. From germline, CDR1 is DFQATT and CDR2 SNEGSKA (reference sequence). Trimming removed 2 bases from V and 7 bases from J; junction bases left unmatched: 1. The CDR3 covers 12 residues. The CDR3 loop reads CSARRTGQPQHF. The CDR3 nucleotides read TGCAGTGCTAGAAGGACAGGGCAGCCCCAGCATTTT.